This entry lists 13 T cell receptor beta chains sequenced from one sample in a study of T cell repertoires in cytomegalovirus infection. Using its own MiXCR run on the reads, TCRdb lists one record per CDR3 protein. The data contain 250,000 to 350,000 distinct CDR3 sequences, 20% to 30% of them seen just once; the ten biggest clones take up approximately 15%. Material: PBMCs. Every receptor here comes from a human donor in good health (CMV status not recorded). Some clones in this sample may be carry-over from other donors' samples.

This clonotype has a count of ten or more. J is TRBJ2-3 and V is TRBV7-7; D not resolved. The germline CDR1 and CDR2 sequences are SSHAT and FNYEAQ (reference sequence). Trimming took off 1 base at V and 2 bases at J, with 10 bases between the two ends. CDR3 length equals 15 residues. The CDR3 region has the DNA TGTGCCAGCAGCTTAGGCCGGCAGACCACAGATACGCAGTATTTT. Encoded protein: CASSLGRQTTDTQYF.

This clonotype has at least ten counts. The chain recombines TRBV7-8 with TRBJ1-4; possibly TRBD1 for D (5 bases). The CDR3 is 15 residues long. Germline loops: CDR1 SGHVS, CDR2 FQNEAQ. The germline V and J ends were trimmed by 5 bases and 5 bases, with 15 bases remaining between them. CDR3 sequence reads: CASSLTPGTNEKLFF. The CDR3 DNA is TGTGCCAGCAGCCTCACCCCGGGGACCAATGAAAAACTGTTTTTT.

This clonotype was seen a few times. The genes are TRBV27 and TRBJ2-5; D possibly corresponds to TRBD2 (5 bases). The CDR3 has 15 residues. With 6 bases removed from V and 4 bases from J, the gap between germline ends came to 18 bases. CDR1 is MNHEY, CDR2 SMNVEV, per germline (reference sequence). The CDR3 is CASRGWGSAGETQYF. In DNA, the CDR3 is TGTGCCAGCAGGGGGTGGGGTAGCGCCGGAGAGACCCAGTACTTC.

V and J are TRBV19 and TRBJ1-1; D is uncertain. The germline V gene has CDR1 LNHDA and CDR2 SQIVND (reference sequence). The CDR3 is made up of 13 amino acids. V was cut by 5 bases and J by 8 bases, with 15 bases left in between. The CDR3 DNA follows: TGTGCCAGTAGTTTCAAACCGGGCCTCGAAGCTTTCTTT. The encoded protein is CASSFKPGLEAFF.

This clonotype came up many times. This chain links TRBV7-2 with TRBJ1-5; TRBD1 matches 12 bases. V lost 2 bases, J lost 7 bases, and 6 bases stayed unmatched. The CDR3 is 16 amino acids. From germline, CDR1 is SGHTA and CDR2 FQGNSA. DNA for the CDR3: TGTGCCAGCAGCTTAACCGGGACAGGGGGCAGGCAGCCCCAGCATTTT. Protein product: CASSLTGTGGRQPQHF.

The CDR3 region has the DNA TGTGCCAGCAGCTATCACCGGGACAGGCCTCCGCACCAGTACTTC. Translated: CASSYHRDRPPHQYF. The chain links TRBV7-6 to TRBJ2-5, with 8 bases matching TRBD1. J was trimmed by 10 bases and V by 4 bases; bases with no gene match: 14. This CDR3 is 15 amino acids long. Germline CDR1 reads SGHVS; CDR2 reads FNYEAQ.

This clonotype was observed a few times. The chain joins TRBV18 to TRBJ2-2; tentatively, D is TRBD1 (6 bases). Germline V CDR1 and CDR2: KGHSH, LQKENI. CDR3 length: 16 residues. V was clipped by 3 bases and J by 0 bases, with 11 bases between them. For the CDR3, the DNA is TGTGCCAGCTCACCGACAGGACCCCCGAACACCGGGGAGCTGTTTTTT. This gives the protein CASSPTGPPNTGELFF.

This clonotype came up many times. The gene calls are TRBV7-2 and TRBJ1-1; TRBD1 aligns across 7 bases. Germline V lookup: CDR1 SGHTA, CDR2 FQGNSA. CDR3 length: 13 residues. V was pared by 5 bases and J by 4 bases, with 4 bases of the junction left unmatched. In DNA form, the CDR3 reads TGTGCCAGCAGCAGCAACAGGGGCACTGAAGCTTTCTTT. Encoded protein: CASSSNRGTEAFF.

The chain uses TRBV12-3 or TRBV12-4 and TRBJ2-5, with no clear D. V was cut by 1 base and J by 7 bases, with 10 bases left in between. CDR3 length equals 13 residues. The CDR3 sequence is CASSLGLSGTQYF. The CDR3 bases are TGTGCCAGCAGTTTAGGACTGAGTGGGACCCAGTACTTC.

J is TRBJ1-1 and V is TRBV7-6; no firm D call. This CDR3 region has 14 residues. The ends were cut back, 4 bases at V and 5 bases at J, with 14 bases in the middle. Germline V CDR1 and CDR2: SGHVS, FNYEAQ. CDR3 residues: CASSSPPDRTEAFF. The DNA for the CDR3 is TGTGCCAGCAGCTCCCCTCCGGACCGTACTGAAGCTTTCTTT.

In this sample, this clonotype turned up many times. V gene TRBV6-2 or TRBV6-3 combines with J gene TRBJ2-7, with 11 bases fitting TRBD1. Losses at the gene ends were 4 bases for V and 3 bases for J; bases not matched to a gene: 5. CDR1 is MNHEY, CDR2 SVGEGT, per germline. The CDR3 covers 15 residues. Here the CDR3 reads CASSWTGTGGYEQYF. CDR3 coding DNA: TGTGCCAGCAGTTGGACCGGGACAGGGGGCTACGAGCAGTACTTC.

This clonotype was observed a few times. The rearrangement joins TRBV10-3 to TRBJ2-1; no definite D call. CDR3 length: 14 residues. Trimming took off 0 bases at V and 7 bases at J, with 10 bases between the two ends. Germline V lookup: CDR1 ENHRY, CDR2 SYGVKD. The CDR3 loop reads CAISESSTTNEQFF. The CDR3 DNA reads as TGTGCCATCAGTGAGTCGAGTACTACTAATGAGCAGTTCTTC.

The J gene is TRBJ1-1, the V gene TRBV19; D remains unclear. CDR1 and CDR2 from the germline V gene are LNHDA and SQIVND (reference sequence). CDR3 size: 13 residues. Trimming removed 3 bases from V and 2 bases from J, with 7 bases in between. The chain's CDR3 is CASSIARNTEAFF. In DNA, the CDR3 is TGTGCCAGTAGTATTGCCCGAAACACTGAAGCTTTCTTT.